This T cell receptor beta chain was identified during a study of blood T cell repertoires in COVID-19. Clones were sequenced by immunoSEQ multiplex PCR, and TCRdb holds only the in-frame ones, with some missing. The table records over 100,000 clones, about three quarters of them present only once. Deletions cut 0 bases from V and 5 bases from J, with 14 bases between. CDR3 length: 16 residues. Germline CDR1 LGHNA, CDR2 YNFKEQ. The sequencing sample was made of peripheral blood. This sequence originates from a human donor in a cohort sampled during active or convalescent COVID-19. This chain uses TRBV4-2 with TRBJ2-4; a weak D match, TRBD2 (6 bases). CDR3 in amino acids: CASSQDRAGRENIQYF. The CDR3 DNA reads TGTGCCAGCAGCCAAGATCGTGCGGGACGGGAAAACATTCAGTACTTC.